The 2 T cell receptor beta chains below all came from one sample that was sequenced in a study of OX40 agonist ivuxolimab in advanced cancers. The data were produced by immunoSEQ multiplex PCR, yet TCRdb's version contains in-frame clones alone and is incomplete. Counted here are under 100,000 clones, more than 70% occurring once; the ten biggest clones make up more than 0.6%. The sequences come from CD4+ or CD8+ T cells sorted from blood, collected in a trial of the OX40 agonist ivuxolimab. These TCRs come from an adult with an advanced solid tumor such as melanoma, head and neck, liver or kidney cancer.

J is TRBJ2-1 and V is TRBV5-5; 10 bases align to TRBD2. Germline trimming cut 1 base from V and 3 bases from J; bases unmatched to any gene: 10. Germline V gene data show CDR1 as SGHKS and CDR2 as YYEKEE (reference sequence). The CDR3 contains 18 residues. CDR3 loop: CASSLTSGKQEGYNEQFF. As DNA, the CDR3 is TGTGCCAGCAGCTTGACTAGCGGGAAACAAGAGGGCTACAATGAGCAGTTCTTC.

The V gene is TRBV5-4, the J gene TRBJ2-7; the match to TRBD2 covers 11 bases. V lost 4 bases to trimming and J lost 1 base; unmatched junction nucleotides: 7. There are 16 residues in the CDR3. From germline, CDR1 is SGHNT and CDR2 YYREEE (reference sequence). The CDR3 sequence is CASSMLLAGASYEQYF. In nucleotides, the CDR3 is TGTGCCAGCAGCATGTTACTAGCGGGGGCTTCCTACGAGCAGTACTTC.